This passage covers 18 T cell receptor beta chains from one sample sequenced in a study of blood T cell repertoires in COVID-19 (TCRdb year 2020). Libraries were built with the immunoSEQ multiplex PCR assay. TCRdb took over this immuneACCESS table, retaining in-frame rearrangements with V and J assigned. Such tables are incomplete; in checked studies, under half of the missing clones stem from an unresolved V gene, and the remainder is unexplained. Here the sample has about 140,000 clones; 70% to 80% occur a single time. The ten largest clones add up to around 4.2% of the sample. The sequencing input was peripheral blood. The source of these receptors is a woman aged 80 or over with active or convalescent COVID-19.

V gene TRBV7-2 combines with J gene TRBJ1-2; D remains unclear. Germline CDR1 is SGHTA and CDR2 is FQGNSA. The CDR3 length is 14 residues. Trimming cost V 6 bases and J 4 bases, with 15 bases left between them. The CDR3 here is CASSQVARLYGYTF. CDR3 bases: TGTGCCAGCAGTCAAGTCGCCAGACTCTATGGCTACACCTTC. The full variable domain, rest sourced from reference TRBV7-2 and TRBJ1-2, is GAGVSQSPSNKVTEKGKDVELRCDPISGHTALYWYRQSLGQGLEFLIYFQGNSAPDKSGLPSDRFSAERTGGSVSTLTIQRTQQEDSAVYLCASSQVARLYGYTFGSGTRLTVV.

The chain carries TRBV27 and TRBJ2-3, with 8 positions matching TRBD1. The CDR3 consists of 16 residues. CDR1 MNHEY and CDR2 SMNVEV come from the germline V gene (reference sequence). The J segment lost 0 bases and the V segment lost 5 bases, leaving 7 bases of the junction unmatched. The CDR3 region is CASSPDRGISTDTQYF. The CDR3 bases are TGTGCCAGCAGTCCCGACAGGGGAATAAGCACAGATACGCAGTATTTT.

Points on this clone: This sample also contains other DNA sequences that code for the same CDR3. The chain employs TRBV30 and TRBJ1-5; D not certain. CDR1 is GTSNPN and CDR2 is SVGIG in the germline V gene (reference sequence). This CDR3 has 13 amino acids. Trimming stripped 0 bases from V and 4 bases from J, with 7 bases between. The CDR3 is CAWSVGGNQPQHF. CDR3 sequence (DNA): TGTGCCTGGAGTGTAGGCGGGAATCAGCCCCAGCATTTT.

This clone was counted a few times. DNA for the CDR3: TGTGCCAGCAGTTACCCCGGACTAGCGCCGAACACCGGGGAGCTGTTTTTT. It is translated as CASSYPGLAPNTGELFF. The chain recombines TRBV6-2 or TRBV6-3 with TRBJ2-2; TRBD2 aligns across 9 bases. V shed 2 bases and J 0 bases; nucleotides not matched to a gene: 4. The germline gives CDR1 MNHEY, CDR2 SVGEGT. This CDR3 is 17 amino acids long.

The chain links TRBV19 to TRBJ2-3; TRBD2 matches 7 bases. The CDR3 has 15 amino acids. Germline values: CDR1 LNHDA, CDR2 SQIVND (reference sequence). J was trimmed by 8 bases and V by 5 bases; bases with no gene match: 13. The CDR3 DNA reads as TGTGCCAGTAGTGCGAGCGGGGTGGGATTTGCTACGCAGTATTTT. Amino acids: CASSASGVGFATQYF.

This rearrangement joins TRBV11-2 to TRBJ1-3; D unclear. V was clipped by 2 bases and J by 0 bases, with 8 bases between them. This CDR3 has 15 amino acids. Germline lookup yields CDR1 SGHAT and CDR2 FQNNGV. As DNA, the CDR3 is TGTGCCAGCAGCTTAAGCCATAACTCTGGAAACACCATATATTTT. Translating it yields CASSLSHNSGNTIYF.

The CDR3 loop reads CASSLTLSRARDTQYF. The CDR3 region has the DNA TGCGCCAGCAGCTTGACGTTATCGAGGGCGAGGGATACGCAGTATTTT. This chain links TRBV5-1 with TRBJ2-3; D is perhaps TRBD2 (5 bases). Germline lookup yields CDR1 SGHRS and CDR2 YFSETQ. Trimming left V 1 base short and J 6 bases short, with 18 bases between. The CDR3 is 16 residues long.

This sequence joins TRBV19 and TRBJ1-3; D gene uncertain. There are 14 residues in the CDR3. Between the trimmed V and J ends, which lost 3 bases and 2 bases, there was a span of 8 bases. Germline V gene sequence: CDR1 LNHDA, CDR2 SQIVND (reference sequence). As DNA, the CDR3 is TGTGCCAGTAGTATTGCGGTAACTGGAAACACCATATATTTT. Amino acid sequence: CASSIAVTGNTIYF.

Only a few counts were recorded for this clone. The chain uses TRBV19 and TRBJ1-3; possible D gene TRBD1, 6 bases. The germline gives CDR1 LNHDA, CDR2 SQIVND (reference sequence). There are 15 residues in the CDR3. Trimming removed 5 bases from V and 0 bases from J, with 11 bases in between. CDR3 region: CASSPRQDSGNTIYF. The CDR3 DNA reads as TGTGCCAGTAGTCCCCGACAGGACTCTGGAAACACCATATATTTT.

The CDR3 DNA is TGCGCCAGCAGCTTGTTCGCAGGGTCCTACGAGCAGTACTTC. Its protein is CASSLFAGSYEQYF. The V call is TRBV5-1, the J call TRBJ2-7; TRBD1 is a possible D gene (5 bases). The germline V gene encodes CDR1 SGHRS and CDR2 YFSETQ. V was cut by 1 base and J by 1 base, with 9 bases left in between. The CDR3 length is 14 residues.

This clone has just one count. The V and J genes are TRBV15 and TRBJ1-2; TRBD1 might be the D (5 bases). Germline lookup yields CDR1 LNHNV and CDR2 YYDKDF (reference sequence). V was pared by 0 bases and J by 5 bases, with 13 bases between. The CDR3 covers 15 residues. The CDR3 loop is CATSRDPDSRYGYTF. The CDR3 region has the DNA TGTGCCACCAGCAGAGATCCAGACAGCCGATATGGCTACACCTTC. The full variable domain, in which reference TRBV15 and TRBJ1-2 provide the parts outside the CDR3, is DAMVIQNPRYQVTQFGKPVTLSCSQTLNHNVMYWYQQKSSQAPKLLFHYYDKDFNNEADTPDNFQSRRPNTSFCFLDIRSPGLGDTAMYLCATSRDPDSRYGYTFGSGTRLTVV.

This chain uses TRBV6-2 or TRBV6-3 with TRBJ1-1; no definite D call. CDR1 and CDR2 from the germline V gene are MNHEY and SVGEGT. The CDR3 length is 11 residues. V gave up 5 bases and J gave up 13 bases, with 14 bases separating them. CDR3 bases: TGTGCCAGCAGTCACCGAGGAATGTTTTTCTTT. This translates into CASSHRGMFFF.

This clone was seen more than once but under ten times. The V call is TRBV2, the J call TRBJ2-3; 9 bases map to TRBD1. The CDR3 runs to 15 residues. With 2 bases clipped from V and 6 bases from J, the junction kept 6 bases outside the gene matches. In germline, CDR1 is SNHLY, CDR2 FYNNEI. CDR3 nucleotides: TGTGCCAGCAGTGAAACGGGACAGGGTCTGGATACGCAGTATTTT. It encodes CASSETGQGLDTQYF.

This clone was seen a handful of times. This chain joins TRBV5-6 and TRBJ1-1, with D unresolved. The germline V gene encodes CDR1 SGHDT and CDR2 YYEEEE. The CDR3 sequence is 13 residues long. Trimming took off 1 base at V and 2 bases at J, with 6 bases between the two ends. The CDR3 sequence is CASSLSLNTEAFF. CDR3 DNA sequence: TGTGCCAGCAGCTTGAGCCTTAACACTGAAGCTTTCTTT.

CDR3 sequence (DNA): TGTGCCACCAGCCAGAGGAGATTCACAACTAATGAAAAACTGTTTTTT. Amino acids: CATSQRRFTTNEKLFF. The V call is TRBV15, the J call TRBJ1-4; D not certain. Germline-derived CDR1 and CDR2 are LNHNV and YYDKDF (reference sequence). CDR3 size: 16 residues. Trimming removed 5 bases at V and 0 bases at J, with 13 bases between.

CDR3 region: CASRSTATNYGYTF. Here the CDR3 DNA reads TGTGCCAGCAGGTCGACAGCTACTAACTATGGCTACACCTTC. The J gene is TRBJ1-2, the V gene TRBV27; a weak D match, TRBD1 (5 bases). Germline V gives CDR1 MNHEY, CDR2 SMNVEV (reference sequence). Trimming removed 6 bases from V and 0 bases from J, with 11 bases in between. CDR3 length: 14 amino acids.

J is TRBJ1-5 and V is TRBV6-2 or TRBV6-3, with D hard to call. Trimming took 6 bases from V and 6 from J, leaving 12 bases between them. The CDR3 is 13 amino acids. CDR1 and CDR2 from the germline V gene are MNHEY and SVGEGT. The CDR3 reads CASSQHISQPQHF. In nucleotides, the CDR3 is TGTGCCAGCAGCCAACATATCAGTCAGCCCCAGCATTTT.

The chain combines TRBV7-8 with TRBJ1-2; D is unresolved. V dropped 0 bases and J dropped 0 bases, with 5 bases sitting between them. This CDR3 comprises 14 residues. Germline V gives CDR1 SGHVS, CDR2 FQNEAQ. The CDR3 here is CASSLAGANYGYTF. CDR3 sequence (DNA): TGTGCCAGCAGCTTAGCGGGAGCTAACTATGGCTACACCTTC.